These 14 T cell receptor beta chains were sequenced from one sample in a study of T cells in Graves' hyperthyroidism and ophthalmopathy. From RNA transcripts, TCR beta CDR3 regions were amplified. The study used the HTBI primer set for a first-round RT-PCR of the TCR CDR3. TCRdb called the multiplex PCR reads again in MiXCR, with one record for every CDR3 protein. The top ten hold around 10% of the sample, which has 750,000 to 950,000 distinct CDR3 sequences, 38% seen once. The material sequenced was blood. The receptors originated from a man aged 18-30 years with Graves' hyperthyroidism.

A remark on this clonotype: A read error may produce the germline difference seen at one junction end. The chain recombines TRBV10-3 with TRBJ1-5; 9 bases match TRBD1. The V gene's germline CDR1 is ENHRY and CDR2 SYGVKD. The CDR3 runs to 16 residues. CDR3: CASSEMGQGFVQPQHF. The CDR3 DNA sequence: TGTGCCAGCAGTGAAATGGGACAGGGTTTTGTTCAGCCCCAGCATTTT.

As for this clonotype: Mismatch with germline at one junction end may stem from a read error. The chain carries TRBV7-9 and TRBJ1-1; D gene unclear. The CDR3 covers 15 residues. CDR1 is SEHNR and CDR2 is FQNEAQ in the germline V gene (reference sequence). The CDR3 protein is CASGLNLGMNTEAFF. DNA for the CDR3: TGTGCCAGCGGCTTAAACCTGGGAATGAACACTGAAGCTTTCTTT.

CDR3 in amino acids: CATSRQLDSPLHF. CDR3 coding DNA: TGTGCCACCAGCCGACAGTTGGATTCACCCCTCCACTTT. The rearrangement links TRBV15 to TRBJ1-6; TRBD1 might be the D (5 bases). V dropped 5 bases and J dropped 8 bases, with 10 bases sitting between them. CDR1 and CDR2 (germline): LNHNV, YYDKDF (reference sequence). This CDR3 is built from 13 residues.

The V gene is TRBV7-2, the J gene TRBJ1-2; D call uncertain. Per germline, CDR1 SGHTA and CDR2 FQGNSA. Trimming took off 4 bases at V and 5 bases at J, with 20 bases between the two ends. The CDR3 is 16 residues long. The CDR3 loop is CASSSVAGVTSYGYTF. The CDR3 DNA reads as TGTGCCAGCAGCTCAGTCGCGGGAGTTACTTCTTATGGCTACACCTTC.

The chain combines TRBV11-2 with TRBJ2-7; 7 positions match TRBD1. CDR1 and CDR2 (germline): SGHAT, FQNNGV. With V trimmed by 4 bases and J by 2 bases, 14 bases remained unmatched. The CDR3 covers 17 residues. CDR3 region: CASSSVSKGTVPYEQYF. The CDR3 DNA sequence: TGTGCCAGCAGCTCCGTATCAAAGGGGACAGTTCCCTACGAGCAGTACTTC.

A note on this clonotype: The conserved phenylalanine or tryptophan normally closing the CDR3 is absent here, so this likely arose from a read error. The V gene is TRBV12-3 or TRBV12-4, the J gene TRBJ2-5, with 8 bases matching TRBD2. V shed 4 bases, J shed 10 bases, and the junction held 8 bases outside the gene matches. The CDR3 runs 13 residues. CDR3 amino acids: CASSSRGGQDQYL. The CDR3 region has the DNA TGTGCCAGCAGTTCCCGCGGGGGGCAGGACCAGTACCTG.

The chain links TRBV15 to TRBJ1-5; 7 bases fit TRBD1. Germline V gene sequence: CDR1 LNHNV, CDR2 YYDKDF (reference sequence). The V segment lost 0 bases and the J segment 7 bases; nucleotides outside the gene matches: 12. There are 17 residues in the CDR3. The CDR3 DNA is TGTGCCACCAGCAGAGATCGGGCAGGGGGTAGGGAGCAGCCCCAGCATTTT. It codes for CATSRDRAGGREQPQHF. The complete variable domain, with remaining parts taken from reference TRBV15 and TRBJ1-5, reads DAMVIQNPRYQVTQFGKPVTLSCSQTLNHNVMYWYQQKSSQAPKLLFHYYDKDFNNEADTPDNFQSRRPNTSFCFLDIRSPGLGDTAMYLCATSRDRAGGREQPQHFGDGTRLSIL.

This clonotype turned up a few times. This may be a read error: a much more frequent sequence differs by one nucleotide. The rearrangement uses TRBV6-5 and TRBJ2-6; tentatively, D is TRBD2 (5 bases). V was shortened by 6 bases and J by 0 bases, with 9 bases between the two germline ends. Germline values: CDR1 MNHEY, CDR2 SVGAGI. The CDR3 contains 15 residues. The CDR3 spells CASSRRGSGANVLTF. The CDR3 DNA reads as TGTGCCAGCAGCCGACGGGGCTCTGGGGCCAACGTCCTGACTTTC.

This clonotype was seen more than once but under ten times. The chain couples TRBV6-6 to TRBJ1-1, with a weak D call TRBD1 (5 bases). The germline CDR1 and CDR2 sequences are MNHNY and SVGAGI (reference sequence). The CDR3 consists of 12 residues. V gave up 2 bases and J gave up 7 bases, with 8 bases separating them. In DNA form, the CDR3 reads TGTGCCAGCAGTTACCAGGGTATTGAAGCTTTCTTT. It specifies CASSYQGIEAFF.

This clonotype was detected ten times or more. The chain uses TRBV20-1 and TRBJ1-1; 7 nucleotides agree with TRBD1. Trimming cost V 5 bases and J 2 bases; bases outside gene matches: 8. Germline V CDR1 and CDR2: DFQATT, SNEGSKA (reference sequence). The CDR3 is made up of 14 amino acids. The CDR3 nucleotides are TGCAGTGCTTTACACGGACAGGCTAACACTGAAGCTTTCTTT. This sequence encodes CSALHGQANTEAFF.

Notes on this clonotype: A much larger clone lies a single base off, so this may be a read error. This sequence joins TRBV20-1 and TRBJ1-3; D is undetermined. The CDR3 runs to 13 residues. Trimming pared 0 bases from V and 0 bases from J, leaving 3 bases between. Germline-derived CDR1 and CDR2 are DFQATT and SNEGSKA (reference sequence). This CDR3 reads CSARDHSGNTIYF. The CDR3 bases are TGCAGTGCTAGAGACCACTCTGGAAACACCATATATTTT.

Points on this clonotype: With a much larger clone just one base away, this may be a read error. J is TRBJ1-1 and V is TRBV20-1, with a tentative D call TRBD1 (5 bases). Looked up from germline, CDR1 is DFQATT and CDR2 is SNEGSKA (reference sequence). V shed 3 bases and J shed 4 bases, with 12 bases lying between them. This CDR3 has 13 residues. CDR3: CSASGGASTEAFF. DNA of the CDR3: TGCAGTGCTAGTGGGGGTGCAAGCACTGAAGCTTTCTTT.

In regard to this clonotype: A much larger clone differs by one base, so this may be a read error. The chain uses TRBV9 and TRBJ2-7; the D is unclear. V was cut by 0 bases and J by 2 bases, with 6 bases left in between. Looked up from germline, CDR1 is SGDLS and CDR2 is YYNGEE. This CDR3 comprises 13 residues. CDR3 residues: CASSVDLTYEQYF. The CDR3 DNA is TGTGCCAGCAGCGTAGACCTCACCTACGAGCAGTACTTC. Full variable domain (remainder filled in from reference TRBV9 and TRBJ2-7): DSGVTQTPKHLITATGQRVTLRCSPRSGDLSVYWYQQSLDQGLQFLIQYYNGEERAKGNILERFSAQQFPDLHSELNLSSLELGDSALYFCASSVDLTYEQYFGPGTRLTVT.

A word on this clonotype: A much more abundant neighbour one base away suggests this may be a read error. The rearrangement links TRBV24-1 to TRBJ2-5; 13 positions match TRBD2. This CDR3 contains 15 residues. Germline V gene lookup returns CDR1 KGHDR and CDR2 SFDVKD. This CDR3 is CATSEGTSGEETPYF. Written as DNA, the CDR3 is TGTGCCACCAGTGAGGGGACTAGCGGGGAAGAGACCCCGTACTTC.